The clone carrying this T cell receptor beta chain has just one count. Its antigen is not known. This record comes from a study of shared clonotypes between healthy human individuals. The study, taken as a whole, reports: Sorted-subset sequencing was shown by rarefaction to be incomplete despite large depth.

The deep-level immunoSEQ assay was used. Generated by immunoSEQ multiplex PCR, the TCRdb table keeps only in-frame clones and is missing some. Among about 2 million clones listed, 90% to 95% were seen once. This receptor was taken from a man between 18 and 35 years old in good health. Source material: naive CD4+ T cells sorted from blood. Subset noted: CD45RA+ positively selected.

The CDR3 sequence is CASSLSLAKNIQYF. The CDR3 nucleotides read TGTGCCAGCAGCCTCTCCCTAGCCAAAAACATTCAGTACTTC. The V and J genes are TRBV7-2 and TRBJ2-4; D call uncertain. V lost 5 bases, J lost 0 bases, and 8 bases lay in between. The CDR3 is 14 residues long. From germline, CDR1 is SGHTA and CDR2 FQGNSA.